This TCR beta chain was recovered during a study of cytomegalovirus exposure and HLA in healthy donors. Use of 60 Vbeta and 13 Jbeta primers characterized the PCR. The table came from immunoSEQ multiplex PCR; TCRdb's copy has only in-frame clones and leaves some out. The data show some 170,000 clones, 75% to 85% seen once. Germline CDR1 and CDR2: SEHNR and FQNEAQ (reference sequence). This CDR3 has 14 residues. The sequence came from a man over 45 in good health and CMV-seropositive. Input material: PBMCs. This chain joins TRBV7-9 and TRBJ2-5; D unresolved. The end of the DNA is better explained by TRBJ2-7, so the J call may be wrong. CDR3 nucleotides: TGTGCCAGCAGCTCCGAGGAAGGAAAGCACGAGCAGTACTTC. It specifies CASSSEEGKHEQYF.